Listed below are T cell receptor beta chains from one sample, sequenced in a study of blood T cell repertoires in COVID-19. Sequenced by immunoSEQ multiplex PCR; TCRdb stores in-frame clones only, minus some. The table includes about 250,000 clones, 75% to 90% detected once. The sample comprised PBMCs or T cells enriched from blood (not recorded which). The receptors originated from a woman between 18 and 30 years old who had recovered from COVID-19. Each CDR3 is given with its conserved first and last residue. Clone size appears in some rows only: once, few, many, or a class for an expanded clone.

v_call clone_size cdr3_aa
TRBV5-1 - CASSGGDGQANYGYTF
TRBV3-1/TRBV3-2 - CASSPPGVNTEAFF
TRBV13 - CASSFRLAGGTDTQYF
TRBV10-3 - CAISGSLNTEAFF
TRBV25-1 - CASTPPTGTEAFF
TRBV9 - CASSPGGYEQYF
TRBV10-3 - CAISEAPWTGHGYTF
TRBV27 - CASSISRDTEAFF
TRBV29-1 - CSVRRAGGQETQYF
TRBV6-8 - CASSLRTPGGFNQPQHF
TRBV11-2 - CASSGGPGTEAFF
TRBV5-1 - CASSLDSPNEKLFF
TRBV6-5 - CASMGGANQPQHF
TRBV7-9 - CASSLLGRDTQYF
TRBV11-3 - CASSLGGGHPTDTQYF
TRBV11-2 few CASSLRADSPLHF
TRBV18 - CASSRWGQIDTGELFF
TRBV18 - CASSPPSGDGTDTQYF
TRBV3-1/TRBV3-2 - CASSRLGGSRSTDTQYF
TRBV24-1 - CATSEMDRKNYNEQFF
TRBV7-9 - CASSLGTSGGTSKDTQYF
TRBV2 few CASSLQGGNQPQHF
TRBV29-1 once CSVKNTRDRATGYTF
TRBV6-5 - CASSYSTGTGTEAFF
TRBV28 - CASRGAGQNYGYTF
TRBV2 - CASVAGQRYEQYF
TRBV5-1 - CASSPAGGSYGYTF
TRBV18 - CASSRGRGQTEAFF
TRBV23-1 once CATKSRDIYGYTF
TRBV19 - CASSPGLAGGSSYNEQFF
TRBV6-5 few CASSLRGGSDEQYF
TRBV7-9 - CASSTQGGNTEAFF
TRBV1 once CTSSQGGRYTEAFF
TRBV29-1 - CSVGGTDIYEQYF
TRBV9 - CASSGPRTHDNEQFF
TRBV18 once CASSPRDRRVNSPLHF
TRBV19 - CASRDRGMDEKLFF
TRBV5-1 - CASSRDRGNSPLHF
TRBV12-3/TRBV12-4 - CASSSPPSEQYF
TRBV6-5 - CASRGTGAGNTIYF
TRBV5-1 - CASSLYNYEQYF
TRBV11-2 - CASSARTGAGNTIYF
TRBV21-1 - CASTLTGGKDLQETQYF
TRBV5-1 many CASSLDRPSTGELFF
TRBV5-1 - CASSLAGQGSVEQFF
TRBV4-1 - CASSQVFGGTVCEQYF
TRBV7-9 once CASNPDSPISGNTIYF
TRBV5-5 - CASSPWTGPLRLSGANVLTF
TRBV5-1 once CASSLQGLEQYF
TRBV29-1 - CSVGGLEGNTEAFF
TRBV7-3 once CASSPRTGVDEQFF
TRBV5-4 - CATLGTSGGAGWNEQFF